This passage covers 24 T cell receptor beta chains from one sample sequenced in a study of cytomegalovirus exposure and HLA in healthy donors. PCR was performed using 60 Vbeta and 13 Jbeta primers. Sequenced by immunoSEQ multiplex PCR; TCRdb stores in-frame clones only, minus some. This repertoire shows fewer than 95,000 clones, approximately 80% found once; its top ten account for approximately 2%. Sequences were obtained from PBMCs. These receptors came from a man between 18 and 35 years old in good health and CMV-seronegative.

CDR3 sequence: CASSYSPRQLQETQYF. DNA of the CDR3: TGTGCCAGCAGTTACTCCCCTCGACAGCTACAAGAGACCCAGTACTTC. The V and J genes are TRBV6-6 and TRBJ2-5; maybe TRBD1 (5 bases). Trimming pared 0 bases from V and 2 bases from J, leaving 13 bases between. CDR3 length equals 16 residues. Germline assignment: CDR1 MNHNY and CDR2 SVGAGI (reference sequence).

There are a few counts of this clone. The J gene is TRBJ2-1, the V gene TRBV6-6; 7 bases line up with TRBD2. With V trimmed by 9 bases and J by 5 bases, 10 bases remained unmatched. CDR1 MNHNY and CDR2 SVGAGI come from the germline V gene (reference sequence). The CDR3 covers 14 residues. The DNA for the CDR3 is TGTGCCAGTAAAGCTGTTGGGGGGGACAATGAGCAGTTCTTC. Translating it yields CASKAVGGDNEQFF.

The chain is built from TRBV2 and TRBJ1-2; D gene uncertain. Germline lookup yields CDR1 SNHLY and CDR2 FYNNEI. The CDR3 contains 14 residues. Trimming pared 2 bases from V and 8 bases from J, leaving 15 bases between. The CDR3 DNA sequence: TGTGCCAGCAGTGAAAGGAGTGTGGGTGACGGCTACACCTTC. Amino acid sequence: CASSERSVGDGYTF. The full variable domain, rest sourced from reference TRBV2 and TRBJ1-2, is EPEVTQTPSHQVTQMGQEVILRCVPISNHLYFYWYRQILGQKVEFLVSFYNNEISEKSEIFDDQFSVERPDGSNFTLKIRSTKLEDSAMYFCASSERSVGDGYTFGSGTRLTVV.

The chain joins TRBV4-2 to TRBJ2-7; D perhaps matches TRBD1 (6 bases). Germline CDR1 LGHNA, CDR2 YNFKEQ. V gave up 5 bases and J gave up 6 bases, with 20 bases separating them. The CDR3 covers 15 residues. As DNA, the CDR3 is TGTGCCAGCAGCTCAGCCGGGACAACAAGGAGCGAGCAGTACTTC. This translates into CASSSAGTTRSEQYF.

The chain is built from TRBV5-4 and TRBJ1-2; 12 bases match TRBD1. This CDR3 comprises 16 residues. Germline assignment: CDR1 SGHNT and CDR2 YYREEE (reference sequence). V dropped 4 bases and J dropped 6; count of bases not matched to a gene: 10. CDR3 nucleotides: TGTGCCAGCAGCGGCCTCGGGGACAGGGGGCGCGATGGCTACACCTTC. This encodes CASSGLGDRGRDGYTF.

The chain recombines TRBV7-6 with TRBJ2-3; D not certain. The V gene's germline CDR1 is SGHVS and CDR2 FNYEAQ. The CDR3 contains 15 residues. The V end was cut by 2 bases, the J end by 3 bases, with 12 bases between. CDR3 sequence (DNA): TGTGCCAGCAGCTTAACTATCCAGTCGACAGATACGCAGTATTTT. This sequence encodes CASSLTIQSTDTQYF.

The CDR3 DNA sequence: TGTGCCAGCAGTGACCAGAACTACGAGCAGTACTTC. Translating gives CASSDQNYEQYF. The chain recombines TRBV25-1 with TRBJ2-7; D is ambiguous. Trimming left V 3 bases short and J 3 bases short, with 6 bases between. CDR1 MGHDK and CDR2 SYGVNS come from the germline V gene. This CDR3 is built from 12 residues.

The chain combines TRBV5-1 with TRBJ2-7; D uncertain. The CDR3 contains 17 residues. Trimming took 0 bases from V and 2 from J, leaving 18 bases between them. The V gene's germline CDR1 is SGHRS and CDR2 YFSETQ. CDR3 DNA: TGCGCCAGCAGCTTGGGGTACCTTCCACAAACTACCTACGAGCAGTACTTC. It codes for CASSLGYLPQTTYEQYF.

This clone has only a few counts. The V gene is TRBV9, the J gene TRBJ2-4; D uncertain. This CDR3 has 13 amino acids. CDR1 and CDR2 (germline): SGDLS, YYNGEE. Trimming cost V 7 bases and J 3 bases, with 11 bases left between them. The CDR3 region has the DNA TGTGCCAGCGGAGATTACGTCAAAAACATTCAGTACTTC. As protein: CASGDYVKNIQYF.

This rearrangement joins TRBV4-2 to TRBJ2-2; 8 nucleotides match TRBD1. This CDR3 has 17 residues. Germline values: CDR1 LGHNA, CDR2 YNFKEQ. V lost 0 bases, J lost 8 bases, and 11 bases stayed unmatched. Here the CDR3 DNA reads TGTGCCAGCAGCCAAGAACAGGGGGTAGGGCGGACGGGGGAGCTGTTTTTT. Translating it yields CASSQEQGVGRTGELFF.

The chain combines TRBV11-2 with TRBJ1-1, with 8 bases matching TRBD1. The V and J ends lost 5 bases and 0 bases, in that order; junction bases with no gene match: 5. Per germline, CDR1 SGHAT and CDR2 FQNNGV. The CDR3 consists of 15 residues. The CDR3 region has the DNA TGTGCCAGCAGCCCCCGACAGGGGATGAACACTGAAGCTTTCTTT. Amino acids: CASSPRQGMNTEAFF.

This clone has a single count. V and J are TRBV28 and TRBJ1-3, with TRBD1 as a possible D gene (5 bases). Germline assignment: CDR1 MDHEN and CDR2 SYDVKM. V lost 5 bases, J lost 4 bases, and 15 bases lay in between. The CDR3 is made up of 15 amino acids. The CDR3 sequence is CASSTNGGYGNTIYF. The DNA of the CDR3 is TGTGCCAGCAGTACCAACGGGGGTTACGGAAACACCATATATTTT.

The chain links TRBV9 to TRBJ2-2; TRBD1 is a possible D gene (6 bases). This CDR3 is built from 15 residues. CDR1 and CDR2 from the germline V gene are SGDLS and YYNGEE. Trimming removed 3 bases from V and 0 bases from J, with 9 bases in between. CDR3: CASSEGHTNTGELFF. For the CDR3, the DNA is TGTGCCAGCAGCGAGGGACATACGAACACCGGGGAGCTGTTTTTT.

V and J are TRBV5-1 and TRBJ1-2; 10 positions match TRBD1. The V segment lost 3 bases and the J segment 6 bases; nucleotides outside the gene matches: 2. Germline V gives CDR1 SGHRS, CDR2 YFSETQ. The CDR3 has 13 amino acids. In nucleotides, the CDR3 is TGCGCCAGCAGCTCGGGACAGGGGAATGGCTACACCTTC. Protein: CASSSGQGNGYTF.

The V call is TRBV2, the J call TRBJ1-2; the match to TRBD1 covers 10 bases. V shed 2 bases and J 7 bases; nucleotides not matched to a gene: 10. The CDR3 extends over 16 amino acids. Germline-derived CDR1 and CDR2 are SNHLY and FYNNEI. CDR3 DNA sequence: TGTGCCAGCAGTGAAATCCTCCGGGACAGGGGAATTGGCTACACCTTC. This sequence encodes CASSEILRDRGIGYTF.

This chain connects TRBV2 to TRBJ2-7, with 9 bases fitting TRBD1. CDR3 size: 14 residues. Germline lookup yields CDR1 SNHLY and CDR2 FYNNEI. The trim removed 10 bases at V and 2 bases at J, leaving 9 bases unmatched. The CDR3 loop is CATIPGQGPYEQYF. CDR3 coding DNA: TGTGCCACAATACCGGGACAGGGACCCTACGAGCAGTACTTC.

The J gene is TRBJ1-2, the V gene TRBV7-2; no firm D call. The CDR3 spans 14 residues. Trimming stripped 6 bases from V and 2 bases from J, with 13 bases between. Germline V CDR1 and CDR2: SGHTA, FQGNSA. The CDR3 sequence: CASSFDWINYGYTF. The CDR3 bases are TGTGCCAGCAGTTTCGACTGGATCAACTATGGCTACACCTTC. The whole variable domain, remainder taken from reference TRBV7-2 and TRBJ1-2, is GAGVSQSPSNKVTEKGKDVELRCDPISGHTALYWYRQSLGQGLEFLIYFQGNSAPDKSGLPSDRFSAERTGGSVSTLTIQRTQQEDSAVYLCASSFDWINYGYTFGSGTRLTVV.

As DNA, the CDR3 is TGTGCCAGCAGTCCGCGGACAGGGGCCTACGAGCAGTACTTC. Protein sequence: CASSPRTGAYEQYF. This chain uses TRBV6-6 with TRBJ2-7; TRBD1 agrees at 9 bases. Germline CDR1 and CDR2: MNHNY and SVGAGI (reference sequence). The CDR3 length is 14 residues. V trimming: 5 bases; J trimming: 2 bases; junction bases outside the gene matches: 4.

The chain uses TRBV9 and TRBJ2-2, with D hard to call. Trimming pared 4 bases from V and 3 bases from J, leaving 10 bases between. Germline V gives CDR1 SGDLS, CDR2 YYNGEE. The CDR3 consists of 14 residues. CDR3 residues: CASSSRSYTGELFF. The CDR3 DNA reads TGTGCCAGCAGCTCCCGCAGTTACACCGGGGAGCTGTTTTTT.

The chain joins TRBV9 to TRBJ1-2; D may be TRBD1 (5 bases). V was shortened by 0 bases and J by 5 bases, with 23 bases between the two germline ends. Germline V gives CDR1 SGDLS, CDR2 YYNGEE. The CDR3 is made up of 18 amino acids. The CDR3 nucleotides are TGTGCCAGCAGCGTAGGATCCACGTCGCGACAGCGAACTTATGGCTACACCTTC. This sequence encodes CASSVGSTSRQRTYGYTF.

The V and J genes are TRBV5-6 and TRBJ2-7, with D possibly being TRBD1 (6 bases). Germline V gives CDR1 SGHDT, CDR2 YYEEEE. The CDR3 sequence is 14 residues long. The V end was cut by 6 bases, the J end by 6 bases, with 19 bases between. The CDR3 sequence is CASTRVDRRAEQYF. In DNA form, the CDR3 reads TGTGCCAGCACGCGGGTCGACAGGCGAGCCGAGCAGTACTTC. Full variable domain (rest looked up from reference TRBV5-6 and TRBJ2-7): DAGVTQSPTHLIKTRGQQVTLRCSPKSGHDTVSWYQQALGQGPQFIFQYYEEEERQRGNFPDRFSGHQFPNYSSELNVNALLLGDSALYLCASTRVDRRAEQYFGPGTRLTVT.

This clone was picked up a small number of times. This chain joins TRBV9 and TRBJ1-1; TRBD1 might be the D (6 bases). Germline-derived CDR1 and CDR2 are SGDLS and YYNGEE. The CDR3 spans 13 residues. Between the trimmed V and J ends, which lost 4 bases and 3 bases, there was a span of 10 bases. The CDR3 DNA reads TGTGCCAGCAGCCTTAACAGGGACACTGAAGCTTTCTTT. It encodes CASSLNRDTEAFF.

This sequence joins TRBV19 and TRBJ1-4; 8 nucleotides match TRBD1. This CDR3 has 15 amino acids. Germline V gene data show CDR1 as LNHDA and CDR2 as SQIVND (reference sequence). After removal of 6 bases from V and 7 bases from J, the junction contained 10 bases not matched to a gene. The CDR3, as DNA: TGTGCCAGTAGAAGTAACAGGGGGAAGGGTGAAAAACTGTTTTTT. It codes for CASRSNRGKGEKLFF.

The chain employs TRBV6-5 and TRBJ2-4; tentatively, D is TRBD1 (7 bases). Germline V gene sequence: CDR1 MNHEY, CDR2 SVGAGI. The CDR3 runs to 13 residues. V lost 8 bases and J lost 7, with 15 bases in between. The DNA for the CDR3 is TGTGCCAGCGCAGGGGGGAAGGGGAACATTCAGTACTTC. The encoded protein is CASAGGKGNIQYF.